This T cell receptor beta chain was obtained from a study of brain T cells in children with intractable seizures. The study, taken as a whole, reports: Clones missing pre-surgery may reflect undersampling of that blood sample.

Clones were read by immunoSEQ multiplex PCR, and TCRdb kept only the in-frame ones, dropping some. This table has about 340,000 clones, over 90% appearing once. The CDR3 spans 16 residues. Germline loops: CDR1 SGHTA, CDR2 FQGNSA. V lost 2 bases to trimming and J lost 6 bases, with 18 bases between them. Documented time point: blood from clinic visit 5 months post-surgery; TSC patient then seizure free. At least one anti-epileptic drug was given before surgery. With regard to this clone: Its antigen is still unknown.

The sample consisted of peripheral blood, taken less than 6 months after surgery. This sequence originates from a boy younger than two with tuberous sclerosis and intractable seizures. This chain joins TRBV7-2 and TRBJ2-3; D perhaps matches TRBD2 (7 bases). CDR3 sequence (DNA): TGTGCCAGCAGCTTATGGCGGGGGCCTACCTCCGATACGCAGTATTTT. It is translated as CASSLWRGPTSDTQYF.